The 8 T cell receptor beta chains reported below all come from one sample, sequenced in a study of blood T cell repertoires in COVID-19. The method was immunoSEQ multiplex PCR; TCRdb's version includes in-frame clones alone and lacks a portion of them. The sample yields about 170,000 clones, 89% seen once. The specimen sequenced was PBMCs or T cells enriched from blood (not recorded which). These receptors originate from a woman younger than 30 who had recovered from COVID-19.

In DNA, the CDR3 is TGTGCCAGCAGTGATCCCGGGGGGCAGGGACTAGCGGGAGGCCGATTCTCGAGAGGCGAGCAGTACTTC. It is translated as CASSDPGGQGLAGGRFSRGEQYF. The chain joins TRBV28 to TRBJ2-7; TRBD2 aligns across 15 bases. This CDR3 has 23 amino acids. After removal of 5 bases from V and 6 bases from J, the junction contained 29 bases not matched to a gene. CDR1 MDHEN and CDR2 SYDVKM come from the germline V gene.

Points on this clone: Different DNA sequences within this sample yield the same CDR3. J is TRBJ2-1 and V is TRBV29-1; 11 nucleotides line up with TRBD2. The J segment lost 4 bases and the V segment lost 1 base, leaving 3 bases of the junction unmatched. Germline V CDR1 and CDR2: SQVTM, ANQGSEA. The CDR3 spans 15 residues. CDR3 in amino acids: CSVEVGTSGYNEQFF. The CDR3 DNA reads as TGCAGCGTTGAAGTGGGGACTAGCGGTTACAATGAGCAGTTCTTC.

The chain combines TRBV2 with TRBJ2-7; 7 bases align to TRBD1. This CDR3 is 13 amino acids long. J lost 1 base, V lost 8 bases, and 5 bases had no gene match. The V gene's germline CDR1 is SNHLY and CDR2 FYNNEI. This CDR3 is CASLRQGSYEQYF. CDR3 DNA sequence: TGTGCCAGCTTGCGACAGGGTTCCTACGAGCAGTACTTC.

The sample holds a few counts of this clone. The J gene is TRBJ2-1, the V gene TRBV6-2 or TRBV6-3; 8 positions agree with TRBD2. The CDR3 extends over 16 amino acids. The V gene end was trimmed by 2 bases and the J gene end by 2 bases; junction bases not matched to a gene: 5. Germline assignment: CDR1 MNHEY and CDR2 SVGEGT. The CDR3 nucleotides read TGTGCCAGCAGTTACGGACGGGAGGGCCCCTACAATGAGCAGTTCTTC. Residues: CASSYGREGPYNEQFF.

V and J are TRBV18 and TRBJ2-7; D is uncertain. V dropped 3 bases and J dropped 5 bases, with 20 bases sitting between them. Germline V lookup: CDR1 KGHSH, CDR2 LQKENI. The CDR3 has 16 residues. The chain's CDR3 is CASSPNLRLVTDEQYF. CDR3 bases: TGTGCCAGCTCACCGAATCTCAGACTCGTAACTGACGAGCAGTACTTC.

The rearrangement links TRBV6-5 to TRBJ2-1; 7 bases map to TRBD2. This CDR3 region has 15 residues. The germline CDR1 and CDR2 sequences are MNHEY and SVGAGI. V dropped 4 bases and J dropped 10; count of bases not matched to a gene: 13. The CDR3 spells CASSSHRDYRREQFF. CDR3 nucleotides: TGTGCCAGCAGTTCCCACCGGGACTACCGACGGGAGCAGTTCTTC.

The chain links TRBV4-2 to TRBJ2-1; 13 nucleotides agree with TRBD2. The CDR3 runs 18 residues. The germline CDR1 and CDR2 sequences are LGHNA and YNFKEQ. With 1 base clipped from V and 6 bases from J, the junction kept 9 bases outside the gene matches. CDR3 protein: CASSQVKGLAGVGNEQFF. The CDR3, as DNA: TGTGCCAGCAGCCAAGTAAAAGGACTAGCGGGAGTGGGCAATGAGCAGTTCTTC.

This clone was seen only a few times. V usage is TRBV7-8 and J usage is TRBJ1-6, with D hard to call. The length of the CDR3 is 16 residues. CDR1 SGHVS and CDR2 FQNEAQ come from the germline V gene. V was cut by 1 base and J by 3 bases, with 10 bases left in between. CDR3 bases: TGTGCCAGCAGCTTAGGCTCGCGGGTCTATAATTCACCCCTCCACTTT. Its translation is CASSLGSRVYNSPLHF.